The clone carrying this T cell receptor beta chain was recorded many times. Its antigen remains unidentified. The sample is drawn from a study of spatial heterogeneity in lung cancer. Study-wide results and limits: Resection saw ubiquitous expanded tumor TCRs appear in blood more than follow-up did.

TCRdb re-derived calls from the 5' RACE reads in MiXCR, one entry per CDR3 protein. Of about 23,000 distinct CDR3 sequences detected, roughly 4.5% appear once; the ten largest clones hold 4% to 6.5%. The germline V gene has CDR1 DFQATT and CDR2 SNEGSKA (reference sequence). The CDR3 totals 14 residues. The V gene lost 5 bases and the J gene lost 0 bases, with 12 bases spanning the gap. As for time point: sample taken at primary tumor resection. The study sequenced unsorted whole RNA from tumor, nontumor lung or frozen PBMC. The donors were fewer than 80 patients with non-small cell lung cancer that was early-stage and untreated.

The sequence derives from a male donor with early-stage non-small cell lung cancer. The source material was PBMCs, sampled at surgery. The chain employs TRBV20-1 and TRBJ2-3; TRBD2 is a possible D gene (6 bases). CDR3 region: CSAPPAGSTDTQYF. In DNA form, the CDR3 reads TGCAGTGCTCCCCCGGCGGGGAGCACAGATACGCAGTATTTT.